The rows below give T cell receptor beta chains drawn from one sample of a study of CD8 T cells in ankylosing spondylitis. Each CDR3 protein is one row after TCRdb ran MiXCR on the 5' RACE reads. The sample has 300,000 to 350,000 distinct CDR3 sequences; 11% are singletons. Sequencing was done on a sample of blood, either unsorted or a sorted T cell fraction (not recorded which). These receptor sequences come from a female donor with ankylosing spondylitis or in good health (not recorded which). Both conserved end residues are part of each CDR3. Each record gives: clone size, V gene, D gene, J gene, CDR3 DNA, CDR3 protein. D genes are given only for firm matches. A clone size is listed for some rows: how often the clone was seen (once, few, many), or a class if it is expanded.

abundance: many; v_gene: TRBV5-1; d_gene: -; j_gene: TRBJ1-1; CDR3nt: TGCGCCAGCAGTGTTCAATCCAGGGGTAACACTGAAGCTTTCTTT; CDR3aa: CASSVQSRGNTEAFF
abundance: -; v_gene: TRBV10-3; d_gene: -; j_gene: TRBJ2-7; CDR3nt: TGTGCCATCAAGGAGGGGGTGAACCACGAGCAGTACTTC; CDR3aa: CAIKEGVNHEQYF
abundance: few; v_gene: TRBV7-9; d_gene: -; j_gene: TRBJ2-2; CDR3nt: TGTGCCAGCAGCTCTAGTAGCACCGGGGAGCTGTTTTTT; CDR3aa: CASSSSSTGELFF
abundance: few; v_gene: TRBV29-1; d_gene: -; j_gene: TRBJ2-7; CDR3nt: TGCAGCGTTGAAGAGGAACAGGACTACGAGCAGTACTTC; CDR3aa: CSVEEEQDYEQYF
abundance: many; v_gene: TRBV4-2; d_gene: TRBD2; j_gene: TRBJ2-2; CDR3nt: TGTGCCAGCAGCCAATCACTAGCGGGAACCGGGGAGCTGTTTTTT; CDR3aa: CASSQSLAGTGELFF
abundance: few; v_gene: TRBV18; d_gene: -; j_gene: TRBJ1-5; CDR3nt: TGTGCCAGCTCACTCTCCAGAGCGGATCAGCCCCAGCATTTT; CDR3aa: CASSLSRADQPQHF
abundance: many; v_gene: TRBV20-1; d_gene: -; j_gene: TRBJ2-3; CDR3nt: TGCAGTGCTAAAGGGGGGGGTGCCTCGGATACGCAGTATTTT; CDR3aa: CSAKGGGASDTQYF
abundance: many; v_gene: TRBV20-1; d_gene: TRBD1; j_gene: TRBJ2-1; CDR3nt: TGCAGTGCGAACCATCAGGGGGCAATTGGTGACAATGAGCAGTTCTTC; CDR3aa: CSANHQGAIGDNEQFF
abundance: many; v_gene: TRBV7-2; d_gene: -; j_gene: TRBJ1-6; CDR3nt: TGTGCCAGCAGCCCTCGTTGGGGCTTCTCCTATAATTCACCCCTCCACTTT; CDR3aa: CASSPRWGFSYNSPLHF
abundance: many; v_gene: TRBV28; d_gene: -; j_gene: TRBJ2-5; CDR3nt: TGTGCCAGCAGTTCCCGGCCAGAGACCCAGTACTTC; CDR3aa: CASSSRPETQYF
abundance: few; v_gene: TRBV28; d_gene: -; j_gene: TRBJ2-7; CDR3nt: TGTGCCAGCCATGGGGGGCTGGGGAGGGCATACGAGCAGTACTTC; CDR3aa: CASHGGLGRAYEQYF
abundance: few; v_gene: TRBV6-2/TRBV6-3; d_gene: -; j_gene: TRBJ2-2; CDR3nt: TGTGCCAGCTACGATGCCCACATAGGCGAACGGGAGCTTACCGGGGAGCTGTTTTTT; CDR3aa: CASYDAHIGERELTGELFF
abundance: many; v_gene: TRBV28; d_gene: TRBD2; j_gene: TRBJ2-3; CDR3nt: TGTGCCAGCAGTCCTATGGGGCTAGCGGGGAACACGCAGTATTTT; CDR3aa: CASSPMGLAGNTQYF
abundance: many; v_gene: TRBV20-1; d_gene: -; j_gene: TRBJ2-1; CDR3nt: TGCAGTGCCCTTACGCGGGGAGGCTCCTACAATGAGCAGTTCTTC; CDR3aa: CSALTRGGSYNEQFF
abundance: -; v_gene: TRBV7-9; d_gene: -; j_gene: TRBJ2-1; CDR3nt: TGTGCCAGCAGCCCGAGGGGGGTCGAGCAGTTCTTC; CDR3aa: CASSPRGVEQFF
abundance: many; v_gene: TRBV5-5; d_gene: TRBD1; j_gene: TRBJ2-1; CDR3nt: TGTGCCAGCAGCGCTGGGAGAGGGGGCCACAATGAGCAGTTCTTC; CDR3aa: CASSAGRGGHNEQFF
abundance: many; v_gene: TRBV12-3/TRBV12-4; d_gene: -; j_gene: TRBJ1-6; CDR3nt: TGTGCCAGCCGCCCCAGGGAGTGGAATTCACCCCTCCACTTT; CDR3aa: CASRPREWNSPLHF
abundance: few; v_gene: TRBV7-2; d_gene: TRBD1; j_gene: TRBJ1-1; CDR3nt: TGTGCCAGCAGCTCCAGGGGGGCGGACAGTGCTTTCTTT; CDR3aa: CASSSRGADSAFF
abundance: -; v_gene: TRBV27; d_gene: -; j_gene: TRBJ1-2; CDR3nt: TGTGCCAGCAGTTTATCGGGCTTGGGGGGAGATGGCTACACCTTC; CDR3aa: CASSLSGLGGDGYTF
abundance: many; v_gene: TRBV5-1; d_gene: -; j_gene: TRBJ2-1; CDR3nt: TGCGCCAGCAGCTTGAGGGGGGCTCCCTACAATGAGCAGTTCTTC; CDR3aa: CASSLRGAPYNEQFF
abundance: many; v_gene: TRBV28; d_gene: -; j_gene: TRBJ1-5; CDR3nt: TGTGCCAGCAGTTTTGTCGGCAGGGCCAATCAGCCCCAGCATTTT; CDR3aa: CASSFVGRANQPQHF
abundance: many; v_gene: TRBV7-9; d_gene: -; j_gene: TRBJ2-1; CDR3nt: TGTGCCAGCAGCTTATCCGGGCGTCCCGGATGGAATGAGCAGTTCTTC; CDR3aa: CASSLSGRPGWNEQFF
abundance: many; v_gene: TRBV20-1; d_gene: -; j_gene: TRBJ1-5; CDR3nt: TGCAGTGCTAGAGATCGGGGATATCGCCAGCCCCAGCATTTT; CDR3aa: CSARDRGYRQPQHF
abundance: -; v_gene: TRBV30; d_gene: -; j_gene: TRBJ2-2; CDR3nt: TGTGCCTGTTGGACCGAATGGGTCGGGGAGCTGTTTTTT; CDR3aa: CACWTEWVGELFF
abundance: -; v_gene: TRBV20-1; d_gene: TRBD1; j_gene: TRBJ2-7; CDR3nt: TGCAGTGCTAGAGATGGGACAGGGGTGGACGAGCAGTCCTTC; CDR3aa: CSARDGTGVDEQSF
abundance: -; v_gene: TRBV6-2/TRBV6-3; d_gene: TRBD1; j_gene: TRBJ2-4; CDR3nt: TGTGCCAGCAGCTCCTCGGGACAGAAAAACATTCAGTACTTC; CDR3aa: CASSSSGQKNIQYF
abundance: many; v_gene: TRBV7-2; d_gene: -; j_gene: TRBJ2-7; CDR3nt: TGTGCCAGCAGCTTAGCGGGCAGGGTGGGGAACGAGCAGTACTTC; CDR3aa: CASSLAGRVGNEQYF
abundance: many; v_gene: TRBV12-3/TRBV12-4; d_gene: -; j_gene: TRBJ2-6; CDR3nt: TGTGCCAGCAGTGGACGGTCTGGGGCCAACGTCCTGACTTTC; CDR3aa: CASSGRSGANVLTF
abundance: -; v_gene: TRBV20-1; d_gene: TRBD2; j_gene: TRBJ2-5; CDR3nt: TGCAGTGCCGCTACCGGGGGGGTGAGGCAAGAGACCCAGTACTTC; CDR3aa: CSAATGGVRQETQYF
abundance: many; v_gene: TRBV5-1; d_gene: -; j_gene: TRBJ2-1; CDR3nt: TGTGCCAGCAGCTTGGCGGGGGAGCAGTTCTTC; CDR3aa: CASSLAGEQFF
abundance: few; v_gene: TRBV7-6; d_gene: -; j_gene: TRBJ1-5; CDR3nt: TGTGCCAGCAGCTTAGGGTTTGCAGGTTACAATCAGCCCCAGCATTTT; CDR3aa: CASSLGFAGYNQPQHF
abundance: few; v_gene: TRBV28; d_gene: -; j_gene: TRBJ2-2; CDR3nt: TGTGCCAGCAGTAAGTTTACCACCGGGGAGCTGTTTTTT; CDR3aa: CASSKFTTGELFF
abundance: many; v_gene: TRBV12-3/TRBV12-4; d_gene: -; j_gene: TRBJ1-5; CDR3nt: TGTGCCAGCAGTTTACAGGGAGTGGATCAGCCCCAGCATTTT; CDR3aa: CASSLQGVDQPQHF
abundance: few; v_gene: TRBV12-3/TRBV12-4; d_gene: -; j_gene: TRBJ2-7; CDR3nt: TGTGCCAGCAGCCACGGGCCTTCCTACGAGCAGTACTTC; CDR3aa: CASSHGPSYEQYF
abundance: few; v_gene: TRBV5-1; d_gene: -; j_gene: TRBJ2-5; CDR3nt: TGCGCCAGCAAGGTAGCTGGCGAGACCCAGTACTTC; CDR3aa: CASKVAGETQYF
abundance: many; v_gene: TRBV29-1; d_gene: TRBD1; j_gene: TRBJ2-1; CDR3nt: TGCAGCGATCACACCGGGACAGGGCTCGACAATGAGCAGTTCTTC; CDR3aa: CSDHTGTGLDNEQFF
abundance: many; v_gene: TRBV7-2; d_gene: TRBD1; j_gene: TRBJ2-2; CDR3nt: TGTGCCGGGACAGGGGAGGTCGGGGAGCTGTTTTTT; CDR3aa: CAGTGEVGELFF
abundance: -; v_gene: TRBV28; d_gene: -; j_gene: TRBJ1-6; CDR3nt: TGTGCCAGCAGCCCTGATGCGTGGGGTAATTCACCCCTCCACTTT; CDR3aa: CASSPDAWGNSPLHF
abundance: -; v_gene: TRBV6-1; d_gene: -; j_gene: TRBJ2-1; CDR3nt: TGTGCCAGCAGTTGGAATGAGCAGTTCTTC; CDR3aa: CASSWNEQFF
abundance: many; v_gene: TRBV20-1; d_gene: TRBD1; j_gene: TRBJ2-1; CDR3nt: TGCAGTGCTATCCAGGGGGCGAGGAGTGAGCAGTTCTTC; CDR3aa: CSAIQGARSEQFF
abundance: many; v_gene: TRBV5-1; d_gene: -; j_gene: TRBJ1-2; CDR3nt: TGCGCCAGCAGCTACGGACGAAGCTATGGCTACACCTTC; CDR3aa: CASSYGRSYGYTF
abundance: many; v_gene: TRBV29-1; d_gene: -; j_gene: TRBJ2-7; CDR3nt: TGCAGCGTTGCCCGGGACACTAGTGATCGGCAGTACTTC; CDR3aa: CSVARDTSDRQYF
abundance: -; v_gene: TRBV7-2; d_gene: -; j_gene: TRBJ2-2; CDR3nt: TGTGCCAGCAGCTCCACAAGCGGAGGGAACACCGGGGAGCTGTTTTTT; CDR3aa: CASSSTSGGNTGELFF
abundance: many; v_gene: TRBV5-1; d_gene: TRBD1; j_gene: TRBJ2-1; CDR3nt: TGCGCCAGCAGAACAGGGGGCAACTACAATGAGCAGTTCTTC; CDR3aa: CASRTGGNYNEQFF
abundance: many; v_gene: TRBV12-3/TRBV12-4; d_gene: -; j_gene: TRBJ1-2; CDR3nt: TGTGCCAGCAGTGTACAGGGACTAGGGGGTGGCTACACCTTC; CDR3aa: CASSVQGLGGGYTF
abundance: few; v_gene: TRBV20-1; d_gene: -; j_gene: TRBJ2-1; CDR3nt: TGCAGTGCTAGAGCAGGGTCTCTGGTAATCCATGAGCAGTTCTTC; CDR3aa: CSARAGSLVIHEQFF
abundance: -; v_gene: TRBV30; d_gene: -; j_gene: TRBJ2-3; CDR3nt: TGTGCCTCAACCAAGGGGTCGGGGCAGTATTTT; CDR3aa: CASTKGSGQYF
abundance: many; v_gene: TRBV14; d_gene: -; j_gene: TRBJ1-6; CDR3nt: TGTGCCAGCAGCCTTCCGGCGGGTAATTCACCCCTCCACTTT; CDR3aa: CASSLPAGNSPLHF
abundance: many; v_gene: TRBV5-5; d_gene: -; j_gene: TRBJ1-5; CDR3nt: TGTGCCAGCAGCCTTTTAGGAGATCAGCCCCAGCATTTT; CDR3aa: CASSLLGDQPQHF
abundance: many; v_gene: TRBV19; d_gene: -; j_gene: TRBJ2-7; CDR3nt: TGTGCCAGTAGTTTGGGACCGGTCTACGAGCAGTACTTC; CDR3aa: CASSLGPVYEQYF
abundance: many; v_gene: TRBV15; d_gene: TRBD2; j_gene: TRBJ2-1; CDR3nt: TGTGCCACCAGCAGAGATACGGAGGCTAGCGGTAAGCAGTTCTTC; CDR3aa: CATSRDTEASGKQFF
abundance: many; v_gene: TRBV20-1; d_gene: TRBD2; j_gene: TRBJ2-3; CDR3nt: TGCAGTGCTACCACACTAGCGGGAGGGCCGGATACGCAGTATTTT; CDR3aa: CSATTLAGGPDTQYF
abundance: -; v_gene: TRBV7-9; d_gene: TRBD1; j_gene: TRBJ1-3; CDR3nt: TGTGCCAGCAGCCTTTGGACAGGGGGGTTAACGGGAAACACCATATATTTT; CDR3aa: CASSLWTGGLTGNTIYF
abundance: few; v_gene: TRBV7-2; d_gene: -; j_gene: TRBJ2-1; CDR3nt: TGTGCCAGCAGCTCCCCCGGAACTGCGGGTGAGCAGTTCTTC; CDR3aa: CASSSPGTAGEQFF
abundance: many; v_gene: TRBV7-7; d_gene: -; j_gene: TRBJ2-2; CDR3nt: TGTGCCAGCAGCAAGGCGGGGACCACCGGGGAGCTGTTTTTT; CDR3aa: CASSKAGTTGELFF
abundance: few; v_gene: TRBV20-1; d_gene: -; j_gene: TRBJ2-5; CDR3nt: TGCAGTGATTATTCCCGGGCCCAGGAGACCCAGTACTTC; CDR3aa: CSDYSRAQETQYF
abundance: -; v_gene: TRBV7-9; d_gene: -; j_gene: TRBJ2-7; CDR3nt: TGTGCCAGCAGCGAGAGACGCGCGGCCTACGAGCAGTACTTC; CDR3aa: CASSERRAAYEQYF
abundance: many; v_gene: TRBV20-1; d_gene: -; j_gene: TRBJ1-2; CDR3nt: TGCAGTGCTAGAGAAGGCGGAGGGGTCGGCGGCTACACCTTC; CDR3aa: CSAREGGGVGGYTF
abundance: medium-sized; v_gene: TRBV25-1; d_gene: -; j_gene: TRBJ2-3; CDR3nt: TGTGCCAGCAGTTTCGGGGATACGCAGTATTTT; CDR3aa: CASSFGDTQYF
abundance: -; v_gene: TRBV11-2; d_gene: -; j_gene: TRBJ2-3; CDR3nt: TGTGCCAGCAGCCGTCGGCGACCCTGGGCCACAGATACGCAGTATTTT; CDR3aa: CASSRRRPWATDTQYF